The T cell receptor beta chain under discussion was sequenced for a study of T cells in Graves' hyperthyroidism and ophthalmopathy. This CDR3 region has 19 residues. Germline V gene data show CDR1 as SGHRS and CDR2 as YFSETQ. It was RNA transcripts that yielded the amplified TCR beta CDR3 regions. In the first-round RT-PCR of the TCR CDR3, the HTBI primer set was used. TCRdb fed the multiplex PCR reads into MiXCR, producing one record per CDR3 protein. The profile covers 600,000 or so distinct CDR3 sequences, with more than 14% appearing a single time and roughly an eighth taken by the ten largest. On this clonotype: This may come from a read error, since a much larger clone is one base off.

The clonotype comes from a woman in her forties or fifties with Graves' ophthalmopathy. The chain recombines TRBV5-1 with TRBJ2-2, with 13 bases fitting TRBD2. The sequencing input was blood. The DNA of the CDR3 is TGCGCCAGCAGCCCGGCTGGACTAGCGGGAGTGAGTCACACCGGGAAGCTGTTTTTT. This codes for CASSPAGLAGVSHTGKLFF.